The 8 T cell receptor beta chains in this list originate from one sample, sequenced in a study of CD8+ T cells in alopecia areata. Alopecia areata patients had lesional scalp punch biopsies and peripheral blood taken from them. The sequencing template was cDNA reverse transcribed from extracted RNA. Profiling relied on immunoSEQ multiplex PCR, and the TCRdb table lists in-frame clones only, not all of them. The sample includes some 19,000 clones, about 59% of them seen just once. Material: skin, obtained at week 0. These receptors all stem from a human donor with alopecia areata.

The CDR3 sequence is CASSGLAIAHNEQFF. The CDR3, as DNA: TGTGCCAGCAGCGGGCTAGCGATCGCCCACAATGAGCAGTTCTTC. The chain recombines TRBV21-1 with TRBJ2-1; whether TRBD2, the table's D call, matches the DNA was not checked. TRBV21-1 is a recognized pseudogene. The CDR3 consists of 15 residues.

The CDR3 nucleotides are TGTGCCAGCAGTGTAACAGGGTTGACAGATACGCAGTATTTT. Amino acids: CASSVTGLTDTQYF. The rearrangement joins TRBV6-6 to TRBJ2-3; maybe TRBD1 (6 bases). V was trimmed by 5 bases and J by 3 bases, leaving 12 bases between them. The germline V gene encodes CDR1 MNHNY and CDR2 SVGAGI (reference sequence). This CDR3 is built from 14 residues.

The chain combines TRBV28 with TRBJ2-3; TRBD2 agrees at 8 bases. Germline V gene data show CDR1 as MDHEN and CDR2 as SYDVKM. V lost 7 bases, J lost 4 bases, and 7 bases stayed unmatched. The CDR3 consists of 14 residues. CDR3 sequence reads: CASTAGGGPDTQYF. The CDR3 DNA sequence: TGTGCCAGCACCGCCGGGGGGGGCCCAGATACGCAGTATTTT.

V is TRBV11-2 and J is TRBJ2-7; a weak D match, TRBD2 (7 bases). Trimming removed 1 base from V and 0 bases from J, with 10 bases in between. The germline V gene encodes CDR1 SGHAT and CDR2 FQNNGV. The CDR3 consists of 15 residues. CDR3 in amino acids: CASSLGGGRSYEQYF. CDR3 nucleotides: TGTGCCAGCAGCTTAGGCGGGGGCCGCTCCTACGAGCAGTACTTC.

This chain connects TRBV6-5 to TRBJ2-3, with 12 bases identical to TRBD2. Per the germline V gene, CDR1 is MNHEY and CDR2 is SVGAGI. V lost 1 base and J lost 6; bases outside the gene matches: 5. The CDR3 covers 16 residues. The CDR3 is CASSYWASGGADTQYF. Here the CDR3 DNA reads TGTGCCAGCAGTTACTGGGCTAGCGGGGGGGCCGATACGCAGTATTTT.

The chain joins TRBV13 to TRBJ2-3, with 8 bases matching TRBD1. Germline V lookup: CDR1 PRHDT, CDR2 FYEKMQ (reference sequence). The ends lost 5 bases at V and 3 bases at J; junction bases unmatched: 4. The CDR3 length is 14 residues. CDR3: CASSPGQGTDTQYF. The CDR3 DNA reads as TGTGCCAGCAGCCCCGGACAGGGTACAGATACGCAGTATTTT.

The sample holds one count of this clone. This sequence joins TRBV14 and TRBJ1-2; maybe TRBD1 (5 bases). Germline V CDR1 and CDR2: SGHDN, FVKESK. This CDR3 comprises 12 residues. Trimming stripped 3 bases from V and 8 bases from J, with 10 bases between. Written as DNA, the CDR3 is TGTGCCAGCAGCCACGGCAGGGTAGGCTACACCTTC. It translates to CASSHGRVGYTF.

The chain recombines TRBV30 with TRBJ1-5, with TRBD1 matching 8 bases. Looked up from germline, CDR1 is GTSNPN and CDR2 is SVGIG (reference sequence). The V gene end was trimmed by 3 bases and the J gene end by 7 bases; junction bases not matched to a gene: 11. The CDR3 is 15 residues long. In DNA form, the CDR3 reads TGTGCCTGGAGGGCTCCCGGACAGGGACGACAGCCCCAGCATTTT. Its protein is CAWRAPGQGRQPQHF.